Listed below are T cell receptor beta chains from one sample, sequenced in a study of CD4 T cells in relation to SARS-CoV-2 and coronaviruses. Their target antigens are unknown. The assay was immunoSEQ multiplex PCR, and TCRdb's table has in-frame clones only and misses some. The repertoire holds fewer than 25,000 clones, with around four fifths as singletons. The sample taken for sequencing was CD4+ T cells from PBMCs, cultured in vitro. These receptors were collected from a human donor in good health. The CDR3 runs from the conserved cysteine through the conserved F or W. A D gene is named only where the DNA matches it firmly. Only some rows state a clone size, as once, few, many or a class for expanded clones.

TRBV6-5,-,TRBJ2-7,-,TGTGCCAGCAGTTACCATACCAATAACTACGAGCAGTACTTC,CASSYHTNNYEQYF
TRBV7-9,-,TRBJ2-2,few,TGTGCCAGCAGCTTGTCTGCCGGGGAGCTGTTTTTT,CASSLSAGELFF
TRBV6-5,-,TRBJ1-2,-,TGTGCCAGCAGGGCCCAGGGGCTGGGCTACACCTTC,CASRAQGLGYTF
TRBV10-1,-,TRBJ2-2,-,TGCGCCAGCAGGGAAACAACAGGGCCCGGGGAGCTGTTTTTT,CASRETTGPGELFF
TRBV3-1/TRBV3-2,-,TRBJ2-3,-,TGTGCCAGCAGCCCCGCTTCATCTAGCACAGATACGCAGTATTTT,CASSPASSSTDTQYF
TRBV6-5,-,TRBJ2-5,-,TGTGCCAGCAGTATTGTCAGACAAGAGACCCAGTACTTC,CASSIVRQETQYF
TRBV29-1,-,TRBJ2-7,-,TGCAGCGTTGGCTCAGGCAACTACGAGCAGTACTTC,CSVGSGNYEQYF
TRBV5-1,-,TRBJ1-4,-,TGCGCCAGCAGAGCCCGGGGCCAGACCTTTGAAAAACTGTTTTTT,CASRARGQTFEKLFF
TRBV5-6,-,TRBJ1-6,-,TGTGCCAGCACGGGGGGGCTCGGTTCACCCCTCCACTTT,CASTGGLGSPLHF
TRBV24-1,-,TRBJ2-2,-,TGTGCCACCAGTGATTTAGCAGCTACGAACACCGGGGAGCTGTTTTTT,CATSDLAATNTGELFF
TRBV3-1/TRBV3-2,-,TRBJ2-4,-,TGTGCCAGCAGCCAAGATCCAGGGATCACCAAAAACATTCAGTACTTC,CASSQDPGITKNIQYF
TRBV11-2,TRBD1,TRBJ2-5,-,TGTGCCAGCAGCTTAGGGACAGGGTGGGAGACCCAGTACTTC,CASSLGTGWETQYF
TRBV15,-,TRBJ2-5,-,TGTGCCACCAGCTCCCGGGCTTTCGAGACCCAGTACTTC,CATSSRAFETQYF
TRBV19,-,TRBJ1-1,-,TGTGCCAGTAGTATCGGGCAATTAAGCGCTGAAGCTTTCTTT,CASSIGQLSAEAFF
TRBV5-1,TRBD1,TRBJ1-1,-,TGCGCCAGCAGCTCCGGGACAGAGAACACTGAAGCTTTCTTT,CASSSGTENTEAFF
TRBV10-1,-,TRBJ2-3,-,TGCGCCAGCACCCCACAGGGTAAAACAGATACGCAGTATTTT,CASTPQGKTDTQYF
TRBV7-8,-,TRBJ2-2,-,TGTGCCAGCAGCCCCAGGGTCTCGGCCAACACCGGGGAGCTGTTTTTT,CASSPRVSANTGELFF
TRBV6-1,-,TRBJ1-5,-,TGTGCCAGCAGTGAATGGTCCAGGGGAAACACTCGGACCCAGCCCCAGCATTTT,CASSEWSRGNTRTQPQHF
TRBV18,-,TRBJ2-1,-,TGTGCCAGCTCACCCCCCAGCTACAATGAGCAGTTCTTC,CASSPPSYNEQFF
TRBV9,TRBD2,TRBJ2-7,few,TGTGCCAGCAGCGTTGATAGCGGGACTTACGAGCAGTACTTC,CASSVDSGTYEQYF
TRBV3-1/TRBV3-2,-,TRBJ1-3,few,TGTGCCAGCAGCCAAGCTCACGGGACGAGAAACACCATATATTTT,CASSQAHGTRNTIYF
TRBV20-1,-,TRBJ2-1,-,TGCAGTGCTAGTTTGCAGGGAGGCCTAGGTGGCAATGAGCAGTTCTTC,CSASLQGGLGGNEQFF
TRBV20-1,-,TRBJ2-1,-,TGCAGTGCTAGTATTAGGAGCTCCTACAATGAGCAGTTCTTC,CSASIRSSYNEQFF